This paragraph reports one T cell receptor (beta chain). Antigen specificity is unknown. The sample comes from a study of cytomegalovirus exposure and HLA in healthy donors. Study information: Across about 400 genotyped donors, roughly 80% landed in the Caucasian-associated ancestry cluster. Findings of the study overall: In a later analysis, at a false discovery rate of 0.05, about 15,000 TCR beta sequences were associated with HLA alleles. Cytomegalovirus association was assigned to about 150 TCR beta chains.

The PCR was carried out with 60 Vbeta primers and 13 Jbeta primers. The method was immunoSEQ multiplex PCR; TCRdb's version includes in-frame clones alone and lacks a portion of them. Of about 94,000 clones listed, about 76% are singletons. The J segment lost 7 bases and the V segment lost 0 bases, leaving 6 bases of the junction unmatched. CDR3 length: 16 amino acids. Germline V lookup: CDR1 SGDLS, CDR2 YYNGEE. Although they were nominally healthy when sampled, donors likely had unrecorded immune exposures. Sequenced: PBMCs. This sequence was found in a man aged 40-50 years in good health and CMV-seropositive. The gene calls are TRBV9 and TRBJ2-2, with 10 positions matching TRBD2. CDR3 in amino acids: CASSVGAGGPVGELFF. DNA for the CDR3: TGTGCCAGCAGCGTAGGAGCGGGAGGGCCGGTCGGGGAGCTGTTTTTT.